The 11 T cell receptor beta chains in this list originate from one sample, sequenced in a study of T cells after yellow fever vaccination. TCRdb re-called the 5' RACE reads through MiXCR, storing one row per CDR3 protein. The data contain approximately 300,000 distinct CDR3 sequences, over 10% of them singletons. The source was CD4+ T cells sorted from PBMCs, collected 45 days after the yellow fever booster vaccination. Receptor source: a man aged 25-40 years who received the YFV17D yellow fever vaccine.

There are many counts of this clonotype. This chain joins TRBV20-1 and TRBJ2-3; 11 bases are a match to TRBD2. CDR3 size: 12 residues. Germline assignment: CDR1 DFQATT and CDR2 SNEGSKA (reference sequence). Trimming took 5 bases from V and 14 from J; bases not matched to a gene: 9. The CDR3 sequence is CSAPPPGLAVYF. The DNA of the CDR3 is TGCAGTGCTCCCCCCCCGGGACTAGCGGTGTATTTT.

The table lists this clonotype with a few counts. The genes are TRBV10-3 and TRBJ2-7, with D uncertain. From germline, CDR1 is ENHRY and CDR2 SYGVKD. There are 14 residues in the CDR3. The V gene lost 0 bases and the J gene lost 6 bases, with 12 bases spanning the gap. The CDR3 coding sequence is TGTGCCATCAGTGAGTCGTTGCTCTCGTTCGAGCAGTACTTC. Amino acids: CAISESLLSFEQYF.

The rearrangement joins TRBV20-1 to TRBJ1-2; D is ambiguous. This CDR3 contains 15 residues. CDR1 and CDR2 from the germline V gene are DFQATT and SNEGSKA (reference sequence). Trimming left V 0 bases short and J 6 bases short, with 17 bases between. CDR3 protein: CSARDEVKAPDGYTF. For the CDR3, the DNA is TGCAGTGCTAGAGATGAGGTTAAAGCCCCAGATGGCTACACCTTC.

This rearrangement joins TRBV29-1 to TRBJ2-1; 9 bases align to TRBD2. The CDR3 is made up of 17 amino acids. Germline lookup yields CDR1 SQVTM and CDR2 ANQGSEA. V was clipped by 4 bases and J by 5 bases; unmatched bases: 15. The CDR3 reads CSVGELVERGAHNEQFF. DNA for the CDR3: TGCAGCGTTGGGGAACTAGTGGAGCGGGGGGCCCACAATGAGCAGTTCTTC.

V and J are TRBV10-3 and TRBJ2-3, with 10 bases that match TRBD2. This CDR3 has 15 amino acids. The V gene's germline CDR1 is ENHRY and CDR2 SYGVKD. V gave up 7 bases and J gave up 2 bases; unmatched junction bases: 6. The CDR3 sequence is CAINPGTSVTDTQYF. The CDR3, as DNA: TGTGCCATCAATCCCGGGACTAGCGTCACAGATACGCAGTATTTT.

This clonotype was found once. The chain carries TRBV5-4 and TRBJ2-1, with D hard to call. The CDR3 length is 12 residues. The germline V gene has CDR1 SGHNT and CDR2 YYREEE (reference sequence). V was pared by 3 bases and J by 6 bases, with 7 bases between. CDR3 region: CASSSEPNEQFF. The CDR3 DNA sequence: TGTGCCAGCAGCTCAGAGCCCAATGAGCAGTTCTTC.

V and J are TRBV28 and TRBJ1-4; D unclear. V was trimmed by 6 bases and J by 6 bases, leaving 14 bases between them. From germline, CDR1 is MDHEN and CDR2 SYDVKM. The CDR3 loop spans 14 amino acids. The CDR3 reads CASRLTLGYEKLFF. The CDR3 DNA follows: TGTGCCAGCAGGCTGACCTTAGGTTATGAAAAACTGTTTTTT.

The chain employs TRBV12-3 or TRBV12-4 and TRBJ2-7, with 10 bases aligning to TRBD1. The V segment lost 5 bases and the J segment 4 bases; nucleotides outside the gene matches: 8. This CDR3 spans 15 amino acids. The DNA for the CDR3 is TGTGCCAGCAGTGAGGGGACAGGGGCGGTGTACGAGCAGTACTTC. This gives the protein CASSEGTGAVYEQYF.

This clonotype was observed a handful of times. The gene calls are TRBV16 and TRBJ2-2; 7 positions match TRBD2. The CDR3 is 16 residues long. Trimming at V came to 1 base and at J to 5 bases, leaving 7 bases not matched to a gene. Germline CDR1 reads KGHSY; CDR2 reads FQNENV. CDR3 residues: CASSQFGLDLTGELFF. CDR3 bases: TGTGCCAGCAGCCAATTCGGACTAGATCTAACCGGGGAGCTGTTTTTT.

This clonotype has a count of ten or more. This chain joins TRBV7-2 and TRBJ2-5, with 7 bases lining up with TRBD1. Germline lookup yields CDR1 SGHTA and CDR2 FQGNSA. Trimming cost V 5 bases and J 5 bases; bases outside gene matches: 5. This CDR3 comprises 13 residues. CDR3 loop: CASSLGGVETQYF. For the CDR3, the DNA is TGTGCCAGCAGCCTAGGGGGCGTTGAGACCCAGTACTTC.

J is TRBJ1-2 and V is TRBV7-9; D is ambiguous. Between the trimmed V and J ends, which lost 1 base and 5 bases, there was a span of 14 bases. The CDR3 has 15 amino acids. CDR1 and CDR2 (germline): SEHNR, FQNEAQ (reference sequence). CDR3 loop: CASSLDAGSRYGYTF. The CDR3 region has the DNA TGTGCCAGCAGCTTAGATGCGGGATCGAGGTATGGCTACACCTTC.